One and the same sample provided the 25 T cell receptor beta chains below, sequenced in a study of blood T cell repertoires in COVID-19. The assay was immunoSEQ multiplex PCR, and TCRdb's table has in-frame clones only and misses some. The table has about 200,000 clones, around four fifths seen once; the top ten hold 2.5% to 3.5%. The source material was peripheral blood. Source of these receptors: a woman older than 75 with active or convalescent COVID-19.

This chain connects TRBV7-8 to TRBJ2-5; possible D gene TRBD1, 6 bases. Germline-derived CDR1 and CDR2 are SGHVS and FQNEAQ. The CDR3 covers 14 residues. The V gene lost 3 bases and the J gene lost 5 bases, with 13 bases spanning the gap. The CDR3 coding sequence is TGTGCCAGCAGCTTCCAGGGGTTTAGGGAGACCCAGTACTTC. Protein sequence: CASSFQGFRETQYF. The full variable domain, its missing parts supplied by reference TRBV7-8 and TRBJ2-5, is GAGVSQSPRYKVAKRGQDVALRCDPISGHVSLFWYQQALGQGPEFLTYFQNEAQLDKSGLPSDRFFAERPEGSVSTLKIQRTQQEDSAVYLCASSFQGFRETQYFGPGTRLLVL.

J is TRBJ1-4 and V is TRBV7-9, with D tentatively TRBD1 (6 bases). Trimming cost V 6 bases and J 8 bases, with 19 bases left between them. The CDR3 is 15 amino acids. From germline, CDR1 is SEHNR and CDR2 FQNEAQ (reference sequence). Written as DNA, the CDR3 is TGTGCCAGCAGTGAAGGGGTCGGGGGGCAAGAAAAACTGTTTTTT. It specifies CASSEGVGGQEKLFF. Full variable domain (outside the CDR3, taken from reference TRBV7-9 and TRBJ1-4): DTGVSQNPRHKITKRGQNVTFRCDPISEHNRLYWYRQTLGQGPEFLTYFQNEAQLEKSRLLSDRFSAERPKGSFSTLEIQRTEQGDSAMYLCASSEGVGGQEKLFFGSGTQLSVL.

The genes are TRBV9 and TRBJ2-2; 10 bases map to TRBD1. The ends lost 4 bases at V and 4 bases at J; junction bases unmatched: 4. Germline V gene sequence: CDR1 SGDLS, CDR2 YYNGEE. There are 15 residues in the CDR3. The CDR3 sequence is CASSFRQGATGELFF. The CDR3 nucleotides are TGTGCCAGCAGCTTCCGACAGGGGGCCACCGGGGAGCTGTTTTTT.

This clone appeared once. This sequence joins TRBV11-2 and TRBJ1-6; the match to TRBD1 covers 7 bases. Looked up from germline, CDR1 is SGHAT and CDR2 is FQNNGV. Trimming cost V 2 bases and J 10 bases; bases outside gene matches: 5. This CDR3 has 14 residues. CDR3 sequence: CASSLRDRWSPLHF. CDR3 nucleotide sequence: TGTGCCAGCAGCTTAAGGGACAGATGGTCACCCCTCCACTTT. The complete variable domain, with remaining parts taken from reference TRBV11-2 and TRBJ1-6, reads EAGVAQSPRYKIIEKRQSVAFWCNPISGHATLYWYQQILGQGPKLLIQFQNNGVVDDSQLPKDRFSAERLKGVDSTLKIQPAKLEDSAVYLCASSLRDRWSPLHFGNGTRLTVT.

The chain joins TRBV10-3 to TRBJ1-2; 8 bases match TRBD1. This CDR3 is 15 amino acids long. Germline V gene data show CDR1 as ENHRY and CDR2 as SYGVKD. After removal of 2 bases from V and 4 bases from J, the junction contained 6 bases not matched to a gene. CDR3 protein: CAISEANTGGYGYTF. The CDR3 nucleotides are TGTGCCATCAGTGAGGCCAATACAGGGGGCTATGGCTACACCTTC.

The genes are TRBV5-1 and TRBJ1-4, with unresolved D. The germline gives CDR1 SGHRS, CDR2 YFSETQ. Trimming stripped 4 bases from V and 4 bases from J, with 14 bases between. The CDR3 contains 15 residues. The CDR3 loop is CASSPAAGLNEKLFF. The CDR3 region has the DNA TGCGCCAGCAGCCCAGCGGCGGGCCTTAATGAAAAACTGTTTTTT.

This chain links TRBV2 with TRBJ1-3, with D unclear. Deletions cut 4 bases from V and 7 bases from J, with 8 bases between. Germline CDR1 reads SNHLY; CDR2 reads FYNNEI. CDR3 length: 12 residues. CDR3 nucleotide sequence: TGTGCCAGCAGTGCTTTGCGTAACACCATATATTTT. Its translation is CASSALRNTIYF. Filled out from reference TRBV2 and TRBJ1-3, the complete variable domain reads EPEVTQTPSHQVTQMGQEVILRCVPISNHLYFYWYRQILGQKVEFLVSFYNNEISEKSEIFDDQFSVERPDGSNFTLKIRSTKLEDSAMYFCASSALRNTIYFGEGSWLTVV.

The gene calls are TRBV28 and TRBJ1-2, with a tentative D call TRBD1 (6 bases). This CDR3 comprises 14 residues. Germline CDR1 MDHEN, CDR2 SYDVKM. Trimming stripped 3 bases from V and 3 bases from J, with 11 bases between. The CDR3 nucleotides read TGTGCCAGCAGTTTGTTTAACAGGGACTATGGCTACACCTTC. Translated: CASSLFNRDYGYTF.

This clone was observed a single time. V and J are TRBV13 and TRBJ2-3, with D uncertain. The germline V gene encodes CDR1 PRHDT and CDR2 FYEKMQ (reference sequence). The V end lost 5 bases, the J end lost 0 bases, and 12 bases lay between the germline ends. CDR3 length equals 15 residues. CDR3 sequence: CASSTRLTSTDTQYF. The CDR3 nucleotides are TGTGCCAGCAGCACCCGACTTACTAGCACAGATACGCAGTATTTT.

This chain connects TRBV27 to TRBJ1-6, with 7 bases aligning to TRBD1. In germline, CDR1 is MNHEY, CDR2 SMNVEV (reference sequence). V dropped 4 bases and J dropped 9; count of bases not matched to a gene: 6. This CDR3 is 14 amino acids long. CDR3 in amino acids: CASSSAGQASPLHF. The CDR3 bases are TGTGCCAGCAGTTCCGCCGGACAGGCTTCACCCCTCCACTTT.

This chain links TRBV19 with TRBJ1-5; tentatively, D is TRBD1 (6 bases). Germline-derived CDR1 and CDR2 are LNHDA and SQIVND (reference sequence). This CDR3 comprises 15 residues. The ends were cut back, 4 bases at V and 1 base at J, with 11 bases in the middle. CDR3 in amino acids: CASSTDRISNQPQHF. The CDR3 DNA sequence: TGTGCCAGTAGTACCGACAGGATAAGCAATCAGCCCCAGCATTTT.

The rearrangement links TRBV4-3 to TRBJ2-3; TRBD2 agrees at 8 bases. Trimming removed 0 bases from V and 5 bases from J; junction bases left unmatched: 10. The V gene's germline CDR1 is LGHNA and CDR2 YSLEER. The CDR3 runs to 17 residues. The CDR3 nucleotides are TGCGCCAGCAGCCAAGATCGCGGGGCGGGGGGCAGAGATACGCAGTATTTT. This sequence encodes CASSQDRGAGGRDTQYF.

This chain connects TRBV2 to TRBJ1-6; 7 positions agree with TRBD1. Germline V lookup: CDR1 SNHLY, CDR2 FYNNEI. The CDR3 sequence is 15 residues long. V was pared by 4 bases and J by 5 bases, with 5 bases of the junction left unmatched. As DNA, the CDR3 is TGTGCCAGCAGTGGACAGGGTGGAGATAATTCACCCCTCCACTTT. Encoded protein: CASSGQGGDNSPLHF.

The J gene is TRBJ1-4, the V gene TRBV20-1; TRBD1 matches 10 bases. CDR3 length: 14 residues. The ends lost 3 bases at V and 7 bases at J; junction bases unmatched: 5. The germline gives CDR1 DFQATT, CDR2 SNEGSKA (reference sequence). CDR3 loop: CSASGQGGREKLFF. CDR3 DNA: TGCAGTGCTAGTGGACAGGGGGGCCGTGAAAAACTGTTTTTT.

J is TRBJ1-2 and V is TRBV9, with 8 bases that match TRBD1. This CDR3 contains 17 residues. Germline V CDR1 and CDR2: SGDLS, YYNGEE. V trimming: 0 bases; J trimming: 4 bases; junction bases outside the gene matches: 11. The CDR3 DNA follows: TGTGCCAGCAGCGTAGCGAGTCGGGCAGGGGGCGCCTATGGCTACACCTTC. Residues: CASSVASRAGGAYGYTF.

Only a few counts were recorded for this clone. The V and J genes are TRBV4-1 and TRBJ2-5, with D perhaps matching TRBD1 (6 bases). CDR3 length: 14 residues. Germline lookup yields CDR1 MGHRA and CDR2 YSYEKL. Trimming took 6 bases from V and 0 from J, leaving 11 bases between them. DNA of the CDR3: TGCGCCAGCAGGAAGGGACAAAACCAAGAGACCCAGTACTTC. Residues: CASRKGQNQETQYF.

The chain couples TRBV9 to TRBJ1-2, with 8 bases identical to TRBD1. This CDR3 contains 17 residues. Trimming at V came to 3 bases and at J to 2 bases, leaving 12 bases not matched to a gene. Germline loops: CDR1 SGDLS, CDR2 YYNGEE. The CDR3 protein is CASSASPYGTGNYGYTF. For the CDR3, the DNA is TGTGCCAGCAGCGCTTCCCCGTACGGGACAGGCAACTATGGCTACACCTTC.

The genes are TRBV9 and TRBJ2-2, with 9 positions matching TRBD1. CDR1 is SGDLS, CDR2 YYNGEE, per germline. V shed 4 bases, J shed 7 bases, and the junction held 5 bases outside the gene matches. This CDR3 is 14 amino acids long. CDR3 sequence: CASSSGQGIGELFF. For the CDR3, the DNA is TGTGCCAGCAGCAGCGGACAGGGGATCGGGGAGCTGTTTTTT.

The chain has TRBV2 and TRBJ2-7, with TRBD2 identical over 11 bases. V gave up 5 bases and J gave up 7 bases; unmatched junction bases: 4. The CDR3 is made up of 13 amino acids. CDR1 SNHLY and CDR2 FYNNEI come from the germline V gene. CDR3 loop: CASSIAGGPEQYF. DNA for the CDR3: TGTGCCAGCAGTATAGCGGGGGGGCCTGAGCAGTACTTC.

J is TRBJ1-1 and V is TRBV28; D gene ambiguous. CDR1 and CDR2 (germline): MDHEN, SYDVKM. The CDR3 runs to 15 residues. Between the trimmed V and J ends, which lost 8 bases and 5 bases, there was a span of 21 bases. This CDR3 reads CASAILQEALTEAFF. The CDR3 DNA reads as TGTGCCAGCGCTATTCTTCAGGAGGCCTTAACTGAAGCTTTCTTT.

The chain carries TRBV19 and TRBJ1-6; D may be TRBD1 (5 bases). The CDR3 extends over 17 amino acids. Germline assignment: CDR1 LNHDA and CDR2 SQIVND (reference sequence). V was shortened by 3 bases and J by 0 bases, with 12 bases between the two germline ends. DNA for the CDR3: TGTGCCAGTAGTATCGGGGGACGCAGCTCCTATAATTCACCCCTCCACTTT. This sequence encodes CASSIGGRSSYNSPLHF.

The count of this clone is one. V gene TRBV18 combines with J gene TRBJ2-3; unclear D gene. Germline CDR1 is KGHSH and CDR2 is LQKENI. This CDR3 has 12 residues. V was clipped by 2 bases and J by 4 bases, with 4 bases between them. As DNA, the CDR3 is TGTGCCAGCTCACCAGGGCCAGATACGCAGTATTTT. The encoded protein is CASSPGPDTQYF.

The chain employs TRBV29-1 and TRBJ1-6, with 7 nucleotides matching TRBD1. With 5 bases clipped from V and 4 bases from J, the junction kept 5 bases outside the gene matches. This CDR3 is built from 14 residues. Germline values: CDR1 SQVTM, CDR2 ANQGSEA. In DNA form, the CDR3 reads TGCAGCGTTAGGCCGGGACAGTATAATTCACCCCTCCACTTT. Its protein is CSVRPGQYNSPLHF.

The chain joins TRBV7-2 to TRBJ2-7; TRBD1 matches at 7 bases. The CDR3 runs to 15 residues. Germline V gene lookup returns CDR1 SGHTA and CDR2 FQGNSA. Unmatched junction bases numbered 7, after V lost 5 bases and J lost 0 bases. The CDR3 bases are TGTGCCAGCAGCCTCCGGGACAGTAACTCCTACGAGCAGTACTTC. Translating it yields CASSLRDSNSYEQYF.

This clone was picked up a small number of times. The V gene is TRBV19, the J gene TRBJ2-2; no definite D call. With 3 bases removed from V and 5 bases from J, the gap between germline ends came to 4 bases. Germline loops: CDR1 LNHDA, CDR2 SQIVND (reference sequence). The CDR3 runs 12 residues. The CDR3 protein is CASSIPTGELFF. CDR3 DNA sequence: TGTGCCAGTAGTATCCCAACCGGGGAGCTGTTTTTT.